The 31 T cell receptor beta chains listed next were all sequenced from one sample in a study of human T cells and chemical hapten exposure (dated by TCRdb to the early 2020s). The method was RACE. Sequenced on a NextSeq 500. In-frame beta chains were kept once TCRdb had trimmed the public reads at Q25 with fastp and called clones with MiXCR. Rows matching on CDR3 protein sequence are summarized as one entry with the most common DNA and genes. Counted in this sample were about 340,000 distinct CDR3 sequences; under 9% of them appeared once. The top ten hold 8.4% of the sample. According to the study, the label for this sample's time point signals: patch test 1, 2 weeks after DPC sensitization. According to the study, the label for this sample's treatment or condition signals: therapeutic diphenylcyclopropenone sensitization with weekly scalp DPC. The specimen was whole blood, collected in connection with sensitization to the hapten diphenylcyclopropenone (DPC). These receptors all come from a woman in her late teens or twenties with alopecia areata. Some clones in this sample may be carry-over from other donors' samples.

There are a few counts of this clonotype. The V call is TRBV3-1, the J call TRBJ2-1, with D possibly matching TRBD2 (6 bases). The germline V gene has CDR1 LGHDT and CDR2 YNNKEL (reference sequence). V was trimmed by 0 bases and J by 10 bases, leaving 7 bases between them. The CDR3 is 12 residues long. Here the CDR3 reads CASSQDAGEQFF. As DNA, the CDR3 is TGTGCCAGCAGCCAAGATGCGGGGGAGCAGTTCTTC.

This clonotype was counted only a few times. The V and J genes are TRBV11-1 and TRBJ1-1; D is undetermined. Trimming stripped 1 base from V and 5 bases from J, with 8 bases between. CDR1 and CDR2 (germline): SGHAT, FQDESV (reference sequence). The CDR3 extends over 13 amino acids. CDR3: CASSLVTRTEAFF. CDR3 DNA sequence: TGTGCCAGCAGCTTAGTCACGAGGACTGAAGCTTTCTTT.

This sequence joins TRBV7-2 and TRBJ1-5; D unresolved. The ends were cut back, 5 bases at V and 0 bases at J, with 14 bases in the middle. Germline loops: CDR1 SGHTA, CDR2 FQGNSA. The CDR3 is made up of 16 amino acids. CDR3 sequence reads: CASSPGIRYSNQPQHF. The CDR3 nucleotides are TGTGCCAGCAGCCCGGGGATTCGTTATAGCAATCAGCCCCAGCATTTT.

This clonotype was observed a few times. The chain uses TRBV6-1 and TRBJ1-1; D is unclear. Trimming took 5 bases from V and 8 from J, leaving 21 bases between them. Germline assignment: CDR1 MNHNS and CDR2 SASEGT. The CDR3 covers 15 residues. The CDR3 reads CASSQQSELPDEAFF. DNA of the CDR3: TGTGCCAGCAGTCAACAATCCGAACTCCCCGACGAAGCTTTCTTT.

This clonotype was counted only a few times. This sequence joins TRBV24-1 and TRBJ2-7; 9 bases are shared with TRBD1. Germline V gene sequence: CDR1 KGHDR, CDR2 SFDVKD. CDR3 length: 16 amino acids. V was pared by 7 bases and J by 1 base, with 10 bases of the junction left unmatched. CDR3 coding DNA: TGTGCCACCAGGACGAAAGACAGGGGGGGATCCTACGAGCAGTACTTC. Translated: CATRTKDRGGSYEQYF.

This clonotype was recorded a few times. The chain couples TRBV10-3 to TRBJ1-6; 9 bases map to TRBD1. This CDR3 region has 15 residues. Germline V gene lookup returns CDR1 ENHRY and CDR2 SYGVKD. After removal of 0 bases from V and 9 bases from J, the junction contained 3 bases not matched to a gene. DNA for the CDR3: TGTGCCATCAGTGAGTCCGGGACAGGGATTTCACCCCTCCACTTT. Protein sequence: CAISESGTGISPLHF.

This clonotype was observed a handful of times. V is TRBV12-3 or TRBV12-4 and J is TRBJ1-5, with D unresolved. V lost 2 bases, J lost 6 bases, and 8 bases lay in between. The CDR3 contains 13 residues. The CDR3 is CASSLIDRQPQHF. Here the CDR3 DNA reads TGTGCCAGCAGTTTAATAGACCGTCAGCCCCAGCATTTT.

V gene TRBV12-3 or TRBV12-4 combines with J gene TRBJ2-3, with 8 bases that match TRBD2. There are 15 residues in the CDR3. The trim removed 1 base at V and 2 bases at J, leaving 2 bases unmatched. CDR3 protein: CASSLGGGITDTQYF. CDR3 nucleotide sequence: TGTGCCAGCAGTTTAGGCGGGGGGATCACAGATACGCAGTATTTT.

This rearrangement joins TRBV12-3 or TRBV12-4 to TRBJ2-7, with 9 bases aligning to TRBD2. V was pared by 6 bases and J by 4 bases, with 10 bases of the junction left unmatched. This CDR3 spans 15 amino acids. CDR3 nucleotides: TGTGCCAGCAGCCGTCCGGCGGGGGGGACGTACGAGCAGTACTTC. Translating it yields CASSRPAGGTYEQYF.

This clonotype has at least ten counts. The DNA of the CDR3 is TGTGCCAGCAGTAGCGGGGGCCGGGTCTACAATGAGCAGTTCTTC. Amino acid sequence: CASSSGGRVYNEQFF. The V call is TRBV6-1, the J call TRBJ2-1, with TRBD2 matching 8 bases. Germline assignment: CDR1 MNHNS and CDR2 SASEGT. CDR3 length equals 15 residues. The junction had 6 bases not matched to a gene; V was cut back by 5 bases and J by 3 bases.

This clonotype turned up a few times. The rearrangement joins TRBV20-1 to TRBJ1-3; D unclear. The CDR3 is 17 residues long. CDR1 is DFQATT, CDR2 SNEGSKA, per germline (reference sequence). V was cut by 0 bases and J by 0 bases, with 15 bases left in between. Written as DNA, the CDR3 is TGCAGTGCTAGAGATCCGTTCGAAAGGCTCTCTGGAAACACCATATATTTT. Amino acids: CSARDPFERLSGNTIYF.

In this sample, this clonotype turned up a few times. The V and J genes are TRBV20-1 and TRBJ1-4, with D uncertain. With 1 base removed from V and 8 bases from J, the gap between germline ends came to 8 bases. There are 12 residues in the CDR3. Germline V gene sequence: CDR1 DFQATT, CDR2 SNEGSKA (reference sequence). CDR3: CSARAAGEKLFF. The CDR3 DNA is TGCAGTGCTAGAGCGGCAGGCGAAAAACTGTTTTTT.

This clonotype was seen ten or more times. The genes are TRBV6-2 or TRBV6-3 and TRBJ2-7; D possibly matches TRBD1 or TRBD2 (5 bases each). Trimming stripped 5 bases from V and 4 bases from J, with 12 bases between. CDR1 and CDR2 from the germline V gene are MNHEY and SVGEGT. The CDR3 consists of 13 residues. CDR3 sequence reads: CASSTGLIYEQYF. CDR3 sequence (DNA): TGTGCCAGCAGTACGGGGCTGATTTACGAGCAGTACTTC.

This clonotype occurred a few times. The V call is TRBV6-6, the J call TRBJ1-1; D perhaps matches TRBD1 (6 bases). This CDR3 contains 16 residues. CDR1 and CDR2 from the germline V gene are MNHNY and SVGAGI (reference sequence). V was shortened by 4 bases and J by 3 bases, with 18 bases between the two germline ends. The CDR3 spells CASSSTPGAQDTEAFF. CDR3 coding DNA: TGTGCCAGCAGTTCCACCCCAGGGGCGCAAGACACTGAAGCTTTCTTT.

This clonotype was counted at least ten times. The CDR3 reads CASSLVGTASSYNSPLHF. CDR3 in DNA: TGTGCCAGCAGCTTAGTCGGGACCGCGAGCTCCTATAATTCACCCCTCCACTTT. The chain recombines TRBV7-2 with TRBJ1-6; D is perhaps TRBD1 (5 bases). CDR1 and CDR2 (germline): SGHTA, FQGNSA. The germline V and J ends were trimmed by 1 base and 0 bases, with 13 bases remaining between them. The CDR3 extends over 18 amino acids.

In its sample, this clonotype was seen a few times. The chain employs TRBV12-3 or TRBV12-4 and TRBJ1-1; perhaps TRBD1 as D (5 bases). The CDR3 extends over 15 amino acids. Trimming took off 8 bases at V and 5 bases at J, with 21 bases between the two ends. This CDR3 is CASSYGTGLKTEAFF. CDR3 coding DNA: TGTGCCAGCTCCTATGGTACGGGGCTAAAAACTGAAGCTTTCTTT.

This clonotype was picked up many times. The gene calls are TRBV6-5 and TRBJ2-7, with no clear D. The germline CDR1 and CDR2 sequences are MNHEY and SVGAGI. V shed 0 bases and J shed 0 bases, with 3 bases lying between them. CDR3 size: 13 residues. As DNA, the CDR3 is TGTGCCAGCAGTTACTCGCCCTCCTACGAGCAGTACTTC. Translated, it gives CASSYSPSYEQYF.

Notes on this clonotype: Germline is not matched at one junction end, which may reflect a read error. The V gene is TRBV6-2 or TRBV6-3, the J gene TRBJ2-7; no definite D call. From germline, CDR1 is MNHEY and CDR2 SVGEGT. The CDR3 covers 12 residues. The DNA for the CDR3 is TGTGCCAGCAGTTACCCCGGACCGACCCGGGACTTC. Its protein product is CASSYPGPTRDF.

This clonotype has only a few counts. This chain joins TRBV10-3 and TRBJ2-7, with a weak D call TRBD1 (5 bases). CDR3 length equals 14 residues. Trimming shortened V by 6 bases and J by 1 base, and 13 bases separated the two germline ends. The V gene's germline CDR1 is ENHRY and CDR2 SYGVKD. In DNA form, the CDR3 reads TGTGCCATCAGCTTGGACATCGGGTCCTACGAGCAGTACTTC. This codes for CAISLDIGSYEQYF.

This clonotype was recorded at least ten times. This chain joins TRBV20-1 and TRBJ1-1, with 8 positions matching TRBD1. The length of the CDR3 is 16 residues. The V and J ends lost 1 base and 4 bases, in that order; junction bases with no gene match: 11. Germline V gene lookup returns CDR1 DFQATT and CDR2 SNEGSKA (reference sequence). The CDR3: CSARGQGARSTTEAFF. CDR3 nucleotides: TGCAGTGCTAGAGGGCAGGGGGCGCGATCTACCACTGAAGCTTTCTTT.

This clonotype was found a few times. The genes are TRBV28 and TRBJ1-6, with 9 bases that match TRBD1. Germline CDR1 is MDHEN and CDR2 is SYDVKM. With V trimmed by 5 bases and J by 10 bases, 9 bases remained unmatched. There are 15 residues in the CDR3. The CDR3 nucleotides are TGTGCCAGCAGTCCGCCGGGACAGGGTATGTCACCCCTCCACTTT. This sequence encodes CASSPPGQGMSPLHF.

CDR3 residues: CASGTSSQETQYF. The DNA of the CDR3 is TGTGCCAGCGGGACATCGAGCCAAGAGACCCAGTACTTC. V gene TRBV11-2 combines with J gene TRBJ2-5; possible D gene TRBD1, 6 bases. V lost 8 bases to trimming and J lost 1 base, with 11 bases between them. The CDR3 sequence is 13 residues long. The germline gives CDR1 SGHAT, CDR2 FQNNGV.

This clonotype has a handful of counts. The chain has TRBV23-1 and TRBJ2-3; a possible D gene is TRBD1 (6 bases). TRBV23-1 is an ORF, with its function uncertain. The CDR3 runs to 17 residues. Trimming left V 0 bases short and J 2 bases short, with 15 bases between. DNA for the CDR3: TGCGCCAGCAGTCAATCACGGAAGGACAGCGTCACAGATACGCAGTATTTT. Protein sequence: CASSQSRKDSVTDTQYF.

This clonotype was detected ten times or more. The chain couples TRBV29-1 to TRBJ2-1, with D maybe TRBD2 (6 bases). CDR1 is SQVTM and CDR2 is ANQGSEA in the germline V gene. V lost 4 bases and J 9 bases, leaving 7 bases between the germline ends. The CDR3 is 10 amino acids. The DNA for the CDR3 is TGCAGCGTTGGGGGGGTTGAGCAGTTCTTC. It is translated as CSVGGVEQFF.

V and J are TRBV4-1 and TRBJ1-5; no definite D call. Trimming shortened V by 1 base and J by 0 bases, and 16 bases separated the two germline ends. In germline, CDR1 is MGHRA, CDR2 YSYEKL. CDR3 size: 18 residues. This CDR3 reads CASSQVNMGWYSNQPQHF. The CDR3 coding sequence is TGCGCCAGCAGCCAAGTAAACATGGGATGGTATAGCAATCAGCCCCAGCATTTT.

This clonotype was found many times. V and J are TRBV4-2 and TRBJ2-3, with 8 bases matching TRBD2. V trimming: 3 bases; J trimming: 3 bases; junction bases outside the gene matches: 2. The germline V gene encodes CDR1 LGHNA and CDR2 YNFKEQ. This CDR3 has 14 residues. CDR3 bases: TGTGCCAGCAGCCACGGACTAGCAACAGATACGCAGTATTTT. As protein: CASSHGLATDTQYF.

V is TRBV6-6 and J is TRBJ2-3; no reliable D call. CDR1 is MNHNY and CDR2 is SVGAGI in the germline V gene (reference sequence). This CDR3 comprises 14 residues. Trimming removed 5 bases at V and 6 bases at J, with 15 bases between. The CDR3 spells CASSDPPSRDTQYF. The CDR3 nucleotides are TGTGCCAGCAGTGATCCACCAAGTAGGGATACGCAGTATTTT.

This clonotype was seen once. V and J are TRBV18 and TRBJ1-5; possible D gene TRBD1, 6 bases. Per germline, CDR1 KGHSH and CDR2 LQKENI. This CDR3 contains 17 residues. V lost 3 bases, J lost 0 bases, and 15 bases lay in between. CDR3 loop: CASSPGAGNSSNQPQHF. In DNA form, the CDR3 reads TGTGCCAGCTCACCGGGGGCGGGGAATAGTAGCAATCAGCCCCAGCATTTT. Full variable domain (rest looked up from reference TRBV18 and TRBJ1-5): NAGVMQNPRHLVRRRGQEARLRCSPMKGHSHVYWYRQLPEEGLKFMVYLQKENIIDESGMPKERFSAEFPKEGPSILRIQQVVRGDSAAYFCASSPGAGNSSNQPQHFGDGTRLSIL.

This clonotype came up many times. The genes are TRBV20-1 and TRBJ2-3; D could derive from TRBD1 or TRBD2 (6 bases each). V was cut by 0 bases and J by 1 base, with 11 bases left in between. Germline V gene sequence: CDR1 DFQATT, CDR2 SNEGSKA (reference sequence). The CDR3 is 15 residues long. CDR3 region: CSARDARGRTDTQYF. The CDR3 coding sequence is TGCAGTGCTAGAGATGCCCGGGGGCGCACAGATACGCAGTATTTT.

This clonotype was recorded many times. The gene calls are TRBV5-5 and TRBJ1-5; the D gene is possibly TRBD1 (5 bases). The germline CDR1 and CDR2 sequences are SGHKS and YYEKEE (reference sequence). The V end was cut by 4 bases, the J end by 6 bases, with 20 bases between. CDR3 length equals 16 residues. Written as DNA, the CDR3 is TGTGCCAGCAGCCGTGGCGGGACGGACATGGGTCAGCCCCAGCATTTT. Protein sequence: CASSRGGTDMGQPQHF.

V gene TRBV5-1 combines with J gene TRBJ1-1, with 7 bases identical to TRBD1. The germline V gene has CDR1 SGHRS and CDR2 YFSETQ. V gave up 1 base and J gave up 9 bases; unmatched junction bases: 12. The CDR3 consists of 15 residues. The chain's CDR3 is CASSLRPGQQDQAFF. The CDR3 DNA reads TGCGCCAGCAGCTTGCGTCCGGGACAGCAGGATCAAGCTTTCTTT.